Detailed here is one T cell receptor (beta chain). Its antigen is not known. V lost 2 bases and J 14 bases, leaving 18 bases between the germline ends. CDR3 length: 13 residues. CDR1 is KGHSH and CDR2 is LQKENI in the germline V gene. Researchers ran the PCR with 60 Vbeta and 13 Jbeta primers. Per the original methods: A follow-up analysis tallied around 80 million unique TCR beta chains, roughly 11 million shared. Sequenced by immunoSEQ multiplex PCR; TCRdb stores in-frame clones only, minus some. V, J and clone size derive from that table, while D and trimming were established from the DNA sequence. The data hold approximately 210,000 clones, with 82% observed a single time. This sample was included in a study of cytomegalovirus exposure and HLA in healthy donors. Across the whole study: Unique TCRs from HLA-typed donors, some 85 million of them, were held in an early data release.

General study results and limits: In a later analysis, TCR beta V- and J-gene trimming showed a link to a missense DCLRE1C variant.

The sequencing input was PBMCs. This clonotype originated in a man in his forties or fifties in good health and CMV-seropositive. The chain joins TRBV18 to TRBJ1-2; a possible D gene is TRBD1 (5 bases). CDR3 amino acids: CASSPSVDRPRTF. DNA for the CDR3: TGTGCCAGCTCACCATCAGTAGACAGACCTCGGACCTTC. The entire variable domain, with the rest obtained from reference TRBV18 and TRBJ1-2, is as follows: NAGVMQNPRHLVRRRGQEARLRCSPMKGHSHVYWYRQLPEEGLKFMVYLQKENIIDESGMPKERFSAEFPKEGPSILRIQQVVRGDSAAYFCASSPSVDRPRTFGSGTRLTVV.